This T cell receptor beta chain emerged from a study of blood T cell repertoires in COVID-19. Recruits, aged about 18 to 95 years, lived in around 24 US areas. CDR3 size: 15 residues. With V trimmed by 2 bases and J by 4 bases, 6 bases remained unmatched. CDR1 and CDR2 from the germline V gene are ENHRY and SYGVKD. This clone was recorded once. In the source study's methods: Scientists estimated how many nucleated cells there were by amplifying reference gene primers. Assay used: immunoSEQ multiplex PCR; TCRdb lists only in-frame clones, some missing. Clonal size and the V and J genes are those of that table, whereas D and trimming came from the DNA. The sample shows about 270,000 clones, roughly 85% of them seen only once.

The chain recombines TRBV10-3 with TRBJ1-1, with 8 bases identical to TRBD1. Sequenced material: PBMCs or T cells enriched from blood (not recorded which). The TCR comes from a woman between 50 and 59 years old with acute COVID-19. This CDR3 is CAISELLDRATEAFF. CDR3 nucleotide sequence: TGTGCCATCAGTGAGCTGCTGGACAGGGCCACTGAAGCTTTCTTT.